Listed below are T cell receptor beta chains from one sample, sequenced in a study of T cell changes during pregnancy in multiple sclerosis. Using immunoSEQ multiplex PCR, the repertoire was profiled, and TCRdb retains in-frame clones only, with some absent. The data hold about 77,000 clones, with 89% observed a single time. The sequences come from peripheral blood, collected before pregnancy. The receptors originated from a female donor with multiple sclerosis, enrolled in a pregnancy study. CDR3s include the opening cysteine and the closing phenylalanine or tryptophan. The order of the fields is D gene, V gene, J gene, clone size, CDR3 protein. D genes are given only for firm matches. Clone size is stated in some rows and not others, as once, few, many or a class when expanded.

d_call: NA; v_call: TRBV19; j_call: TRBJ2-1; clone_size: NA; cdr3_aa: CASSLTRYTYNEQFF
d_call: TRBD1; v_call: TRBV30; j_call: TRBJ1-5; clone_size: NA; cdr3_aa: CAWSPTRGLQRGSNQPQHF
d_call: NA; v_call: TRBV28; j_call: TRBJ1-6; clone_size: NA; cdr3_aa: CASSLGQSSYNSPLHF
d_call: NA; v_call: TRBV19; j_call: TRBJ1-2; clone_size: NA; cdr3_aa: CASSPPRGNYGYTF
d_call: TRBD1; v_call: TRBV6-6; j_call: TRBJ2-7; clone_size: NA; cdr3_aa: CASSYSTGRGYEQYF
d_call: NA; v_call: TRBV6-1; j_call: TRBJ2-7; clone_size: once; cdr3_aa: CASSPTSVYEQYF
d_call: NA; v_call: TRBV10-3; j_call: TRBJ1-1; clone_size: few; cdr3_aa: CAIIGDMNTEAFF
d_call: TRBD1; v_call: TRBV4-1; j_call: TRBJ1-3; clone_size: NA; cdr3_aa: CASSLQGATGNTIYF
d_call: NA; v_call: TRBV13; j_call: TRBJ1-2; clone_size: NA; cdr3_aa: CASSSNRYGYTF
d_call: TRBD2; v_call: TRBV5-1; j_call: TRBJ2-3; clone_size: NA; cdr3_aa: CASSFLAGGKDTQYF
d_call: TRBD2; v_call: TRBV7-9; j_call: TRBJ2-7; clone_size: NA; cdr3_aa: CASSPGLAGAHSYEQYF
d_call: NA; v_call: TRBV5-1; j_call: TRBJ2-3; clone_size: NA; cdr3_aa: CASSLGQSTDTQYF
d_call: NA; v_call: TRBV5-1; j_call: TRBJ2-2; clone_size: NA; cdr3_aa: CASSRIGGDLGELFF
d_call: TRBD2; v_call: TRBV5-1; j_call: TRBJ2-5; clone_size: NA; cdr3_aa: CASSLTSREEETQYF
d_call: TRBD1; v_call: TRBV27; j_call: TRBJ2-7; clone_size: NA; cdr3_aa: CASSRTGGFNYEQYF
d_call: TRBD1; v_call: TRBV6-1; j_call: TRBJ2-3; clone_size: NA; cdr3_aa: CASSEAYRGWSDTQYF
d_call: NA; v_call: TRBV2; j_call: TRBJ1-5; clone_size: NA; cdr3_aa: CASRDLGSSQHF
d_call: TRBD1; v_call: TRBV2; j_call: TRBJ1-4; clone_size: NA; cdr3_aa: CASSERTGVEKLFF
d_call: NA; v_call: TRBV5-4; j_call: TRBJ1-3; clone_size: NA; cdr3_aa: CASSLARGDGNTIYF
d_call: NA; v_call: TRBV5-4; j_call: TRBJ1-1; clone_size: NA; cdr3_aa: CASSLVGSTEAFF
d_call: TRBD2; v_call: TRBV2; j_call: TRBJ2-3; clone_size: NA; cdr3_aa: CASSEVGIGGGGDLSTDTQYF
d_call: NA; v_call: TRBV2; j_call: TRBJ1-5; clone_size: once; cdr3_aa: CASSVAFNQPQHF
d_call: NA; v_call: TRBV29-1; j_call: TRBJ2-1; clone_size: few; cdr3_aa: CSVPSGDEQFF
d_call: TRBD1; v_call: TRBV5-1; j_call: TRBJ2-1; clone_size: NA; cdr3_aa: CASSRTGGNEQFF
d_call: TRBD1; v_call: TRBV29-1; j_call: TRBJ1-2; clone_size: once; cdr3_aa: CSVVGQGAYGYTF
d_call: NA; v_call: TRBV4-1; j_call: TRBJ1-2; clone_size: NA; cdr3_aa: CASSQAPSYGYTF
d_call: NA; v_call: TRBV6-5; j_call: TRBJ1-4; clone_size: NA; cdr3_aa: CASSYSEGVTNEKLFF
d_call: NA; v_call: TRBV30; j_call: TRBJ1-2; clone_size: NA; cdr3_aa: CAWSVQGDRGYTF
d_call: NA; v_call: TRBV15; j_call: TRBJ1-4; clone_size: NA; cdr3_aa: CATSPRQRKLFF
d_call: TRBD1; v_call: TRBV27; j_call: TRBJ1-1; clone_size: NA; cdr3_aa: CASSKHGQGAEAFF
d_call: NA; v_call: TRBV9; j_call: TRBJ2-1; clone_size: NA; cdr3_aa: CASSGSYRFSNEQFF
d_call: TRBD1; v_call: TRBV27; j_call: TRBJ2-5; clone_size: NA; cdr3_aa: CASSFWDRRETQYF
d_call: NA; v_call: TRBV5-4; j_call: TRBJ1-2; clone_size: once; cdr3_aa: CASAIQGGNGYTF
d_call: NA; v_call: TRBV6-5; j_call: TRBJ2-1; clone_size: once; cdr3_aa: CASSPFPYNEQFF
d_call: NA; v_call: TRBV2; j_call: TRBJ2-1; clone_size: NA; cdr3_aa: CASSESGNEQFF
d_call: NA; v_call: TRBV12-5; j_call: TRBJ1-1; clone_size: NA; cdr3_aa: CASGSLRLESLNTEAFF
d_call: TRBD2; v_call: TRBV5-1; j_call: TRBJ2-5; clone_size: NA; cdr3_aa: CASSLGHLAGGTGGQETQYF
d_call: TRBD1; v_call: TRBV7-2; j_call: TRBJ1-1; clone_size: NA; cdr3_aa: CASSSRPTGVTEAFF
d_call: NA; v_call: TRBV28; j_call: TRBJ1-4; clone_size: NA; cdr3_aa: CASLEAATNEKLFF
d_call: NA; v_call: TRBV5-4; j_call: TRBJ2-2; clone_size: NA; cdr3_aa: CASSLGTRTGELFF
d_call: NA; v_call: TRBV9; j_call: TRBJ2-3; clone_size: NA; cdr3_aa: CASSVARASTPDTQYF
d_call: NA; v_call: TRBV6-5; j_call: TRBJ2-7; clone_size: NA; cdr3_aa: CASSQSSRYEQYF
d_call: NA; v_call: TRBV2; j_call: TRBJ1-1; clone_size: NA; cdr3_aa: CASSLGGRTEAFF
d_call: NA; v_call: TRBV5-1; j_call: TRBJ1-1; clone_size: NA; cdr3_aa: CASHYNTEAFF
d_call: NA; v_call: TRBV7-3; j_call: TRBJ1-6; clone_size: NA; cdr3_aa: CASSAAGSNSPLHF
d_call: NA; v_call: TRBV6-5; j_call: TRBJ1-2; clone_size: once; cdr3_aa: CASSYSRGSYGYTF
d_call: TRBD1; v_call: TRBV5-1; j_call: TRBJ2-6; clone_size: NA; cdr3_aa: CASSLGQGDSGANVLTF
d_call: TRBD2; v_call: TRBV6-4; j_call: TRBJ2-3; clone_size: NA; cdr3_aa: CASSDGRSGGDTQYF
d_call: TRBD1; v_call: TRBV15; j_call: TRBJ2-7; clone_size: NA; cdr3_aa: CASRQGSAYEQYF
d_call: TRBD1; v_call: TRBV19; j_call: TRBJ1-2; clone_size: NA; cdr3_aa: CASSGGRGPSGYTF
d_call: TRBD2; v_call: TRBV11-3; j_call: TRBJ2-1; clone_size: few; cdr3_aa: CASSLEGGVDNEQFF
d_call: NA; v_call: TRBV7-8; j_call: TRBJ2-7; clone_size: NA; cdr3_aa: CASSSPWRGASTYEQYF
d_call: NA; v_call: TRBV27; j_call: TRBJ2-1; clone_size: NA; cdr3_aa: CASSPDSGFGGEQFF
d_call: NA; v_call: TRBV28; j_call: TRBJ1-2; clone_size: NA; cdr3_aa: CASSLGGVAYGYTF
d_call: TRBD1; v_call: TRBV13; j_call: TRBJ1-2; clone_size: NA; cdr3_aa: CASSLQGAGGYTF
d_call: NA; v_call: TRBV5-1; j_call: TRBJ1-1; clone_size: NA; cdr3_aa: CASSPRGLDTEAFF
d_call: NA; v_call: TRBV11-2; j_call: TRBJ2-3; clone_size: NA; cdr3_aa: CASRLAGTDTQYF